These 2 T cell receptor beta chains were sequenced from one sample in a study of technical replicates of blood from several donors. Only in-frame clones appear in the TCRdb table, and some are missing; sequencing was by immunoSEQ multiplex PCR. The sample includes tens of thousands of clones, roughly 94% of them seen just once. Sequencing used T cells isolated from PBMCs. Receptors were obtained from a human donor in good health.

The chain employs TRBV10-3 and TRBJ2-5; 7 positions match TRBD1. The germline CDR1 and CDR2 sequences are ENHRY and SYGVKD. V lost 3 bases and J lost 1; bases outside the gene matches: 5. This CDR3 has 15 residues. The DNA for the CDR3 is TGTGCCATCAGTGACCCCGGGACAGCCCAAGAGACCCAGTACTTC. Residues: CAISDPGTAQETQYF.

V is TRBV18 and J is TRBJ1-1; D is perhaps TRBD1 (5 bases). The CDR3 covers 12 residues. Trimming cost V 8 bases and J 10 bases, with 17 bases left between them. Germline V gene data show CDR1 as KGHSH and CDR2 as LQKENI. The CDR3 sequence is CASQSTTQGAFF. The DNA of the CDR3 is TGTGCCAGCCAATCGACCACGCAGGGAGCTTTCTTT.